The clone carrying this T cell receptor (beta chain) was counted many times. Its antigen is currently unknown. These data are taken from a study of T-cell reconstitution after alpha-beta-depleted transplantation in children. Trimming pared 6 bases from V and 3 bases from J, leaving 14 bases between. The CDR3 runs 14 residues. Germline CDR1 ENHRY, CDR2 SYGVKD. Study-level findings and limits: Reports say that about two months after transplant, the alpha-beta T cells came out of several hundred graft clones that had expanded. Some patients' high day-60 TCRbeta diversity was traced to surviving recipient T cells and thymic progenitors.

Unique molecular identifiers were built into the TCRbeta library. TCRdb independently ran MiXCR on the PCR reads; one entry per CDR3 protein. The profile covers around 490,000 distinct CDR3 sequences, with 9.5% to 12% appearing a single time and 14% taken by the ten largest. The chain combines TRBV10-3 with TRBJ2-5; D may be TRBD1 (5 bases). The sequencing here drew on PBMCs, mostly from graft donor cells, taken 180 days after TCRalphabeta/CD19-depleted stem cell transplant. This clonotype originated in a female patient under 10 years old who had a stem cell transplant for aplastic anemia, so the T cells may come from the graft donor. The CDR3 DNA follows: TGTGCCATCAGCGATGGACAAGCCAAAGAGACCCAGTACTTC. Protein sequence: CAISDGQAKETQYF.